A single sample gave rise to the 20 T cell receptor beta chains below, sequenced in a study of CD4+ T cells in melanoma. The method was immunoSEQ multiplex PCR; TCRdb's version includes in-frame clones alone and lacks a portion of them. The repertoire holds under 6,500 clones, with roughly 70% as singletons. Sequencing was done on a sample of cells from a culture (not recorded whether cultured in vitro). Receptors were obtained from a human donor with melanoma.

V is TRBV27 and J is TRBJ1-6, with TRBD1 as a possible D gene (5 bases). The CDR3 runs to 15 residues. V was trimmed by 4 bases and J by 10 bases, leaving 17 bases between them. Germline V CDR1 and CDR2: MNHEY, SMNVEV (reference sequence). The CDR3 sequence: CASSYGAGIGSPLHF. CDR3 nucleotides: TGTGCCAGCAGTTATGGGGCCGGAATAGGGTCACCCCTCCACTTT.

The chain employs TRBV23-1 and TRBJ2-2; D unclear. TRBV23-1 counts as an open reading frame of uncertain function. Trimming pared 6 bases from V and 4 bases from J, leaving 15 bases between. The CDR3 runs to 15 residues. The CDR3 sequence is CASRSSGRPTGELFF. The CDR3 DNA follows: TGCGCCAGCAGGTCGTCCGGTCGGCCCACCGGGGAGCTGTTTTTT.

This clone is classed as medium-sized. This sequence joins TRBV5-1 and TRBJ2-1; 7 nucleotides line up with TRBD2. V trimming: 0 bases; J trimming: 3 bases; junction bases outside the gene matches: 6. The CDR3 has 16 amino acids. CDR1 SGHRS and CDR2 YFSETQ come from the germline V gene. The CDR3 DNA reads TGCGCCAGCAGCTTGGACGGGGGGACCAACTACAATGAGCAGTTCTTC. Protein: CASSLDGGTNYNEQFF.

DNA of the CDR3: TGTGCCAGCAGGGCAGGGAATCAGCCCCAGCATTTT. Its protein is CASRAGNQPQHF. The chain is built from TRBV27 and TRBJ1-5, with a tentative D call TRBD1 (5 bases). Germline V CDR1 and CDR2: MNHEY, SMNVEV (reference sequence). This CDR3 spans 12 amino acids. V shed 6 bases and J shed 4 bases, with 7 bases lying between them.

CDR3 sequence: CASSYSIGDLDGYTF. As DNA, the CDR3 is TGTGCCAGCAGTTACTCAATAGGGGATTTGGATGGCTACACCTTC. The chain joins TRBV6-5 to TRBJ1-2; maybe TRBD1 (5 bases). The CDR3 is made up of 15 amino acids. The germline gives CDR1 MNHEY, CDR2 SVGAGI. V lost 0 bases to trimming and J lost 6 bases, with 14 bases between them.

The chain combines TRBV5-4 with TRBJ1-6; D gene ambiguous. In germline, CDR1 is SGHNT, CDR2 YYREEE (reference sequence). V was cut by 5 bases and J by 9 bases, with 9 bases left in between. This CDR3 has 12 residues. The CDR3 is CASRRESSPLHF. The CDR3 DNA sequence: TGTGCCAGCAGACGGGAGAGTTCACCCCTCCACTTT.

By proportion, this clone is medium-sized. The V and J genes are TRBV7-2 and TRBJ2-7, with 7 bases aligning to TRBD1. The CDR3 spans 14 residues. CDR1 is SGHTA, CDR2 FQGNSA, per germline. V lost 4 bases to trimming and J lost 4 bases; unmatched junction nucleotides: 7. The CDR3: CASSSYRGSYEQYF. The CDR3 nucleotides are TGTGCCAGCAGCTCCTACAGGGGTTCTTACGAGCAGTACTTC.

V gene TRBV19 combines with J gene TRBJ1-1, with a weak D call TRBD1 (6 bases). V was pared by 9 bases and J by 0 bases, with 11 bases between. The CDR3 extends over 13 amino acids. Germline V gene lookup returns CDR1 LNHDA and CDR2 SQIVND (reference sequence). CDR3 loop: CASRDNMNTEAFF. The CDR3 bases are TGTGCCAGCCGGGACAACATGAACACTGAAGCTTTCTTT.

This chain joins TRBV24-1 and TRBJ1-2; 10 bases are a match to TRBD1. Per the germline V gene, CDR1 is KGHDR and CDR2 is SFDVKD. There are 17 residues in the CDR3. With 4 bases clipped from V and 0 bases from J, the junction kept 7 bases outside the gene matches. CDR3 in DNA: TGTGCCACCAGTGACACAGGACAGGGGGACTCTAACTATGGCTACACCTTC. As protein: CATSDTGQGDSNYGYTF.

The CDR3 sequence: CAFQGARNYGYTF. The CDR3 bases are TGTGCCTTTCAGGGGGCGCGTAACTATGGCTACACCTTC. This chain uses TRBV30 with TRBJ1-2, with 8 bases aligning to TRBD1. CDR1 is GTSNPN, CDR2 SVGIG, per germline (reference sequence). V shed 7 bases, J shed 1 base, and the junction held 5 bases outside the gene matches. The CDR3 contains 13 residues. The entire variable domain, with the rest obtained from reference TRBV30 and TRBJ1-2, is as follows: SQTIHQWPATLVQPVGSPLSLECTVEGTSNPNLYWYRQAAGRGLQLLFYSVGIGQISSEVPQNLSASRPQDRQFILSSKKLLLSDSGFYLCAFQGARNYGYTFGSGTRLTVV.

The V gene is TRBV18, the J gene TRBJ1-4, with no clear D. The V end was cut by 3 bases, the J end by 0 bases, with 8 bases between. This CDR3 is built from 15 residues. CDR1 is KGHSH and CDR2 is LQKENI in the germline V gene. The CDR3 protein is CASSPGVATNEKLFF. CDR3 sequence (DNA): TGTGCCAGCTCACCGGGTGTAGCAACTAATGAAAAACTGTTTTTT.

This clone was picked up a small number of times. The chain combines TRBV11-3 with TRBJ2-3; D not resolved. Trimming removed 2 bases from V and 5 bases from J, with 5 bases in between. The CDR3 has 12 amino acids. CDR1 is SGHNT, CDR2 YENEEA, per germline. Here the CDR3 reads CASSLHGDTQYF. CDR3 nucleotides: TGTGCCAGCAGCTTACACGGAGATACGCAGTATTTT.

This clone came up a few times. The chain carries TRBV27 and TRBJ1-2; the D gene is possibly TRBD1 (5 bases). Germline loops: CDR1 MNHEY, CDR2 SMNVEV (reference sequence). This CDR3 has 15 amino acids. Trimming took 6 bases from V and 0 from J, leaving 14 bases between them. The CDR3 reads CASSPIWGTNYGYTF. For the CDR3, the DNA is TGTGCCAGCAGCCCGATCTGGGGGACTAACTATGGCTACACCTTC.

This chain links TRBV6-2 or TRBV6-3 with TRBJ1-1; no reliable D call. The germline V gene has CDR1 MNHEY and CDR2 SVGEGT. The CDR3 has 14 residues. Trimming pared 2 bases from V and 6 bases from J, leaving 13 bases between. CDR3 nucleotides: TGTGCCAGCAGTTACCGGCCGCCGTCGGCTGAAGCTTTCTTT. Protein: CASSYRPPSAEAFF.

This clone was recorded only once. The J gene is TRBJ1-1, the V gene TRBV28; tentative D call: TRBD1 (5 bases). CDR1 MDHEN and CDR2 SYDVKM come from the germline V gene. V was shortened by 4 bases and J by 8 bases, with 14 bases between the two germline ends. This CDR3 contains 13 residues. This CDR3 is CASSSSGQIEAFF. In DNA, the CDR3 is TGTGCCAGCAGTTCTTCAGGGCAGATAGAAGCTTTCTTT. Supplemented by reference TRBV28 and TRBJ1-1, the full variable domain reads DVKVTQSSRYLVKRTGEKVFLECVQDMDHENMFWYRQDPGLGLRLIYFSYDVKMKEKGDIPEGYSVSREKKERFSLILESASTNQTSMYLCASSSSGQIEAFFGQGTRLTVV.

The rearrangement uses TRBV6-4 and TRBJ1-5, with TRBD1 identical over 10 bases. The V gene's germline CDR1 is MRHNA and CDR2 SNTAGT. This CDR3 contains 20 residues. J lost 0 bases, V lost 0 bases, and 11 bases had no gene match. The DNA of the CDR3 is TGTGCCAGCAGTGACTCGAAGGTATGGGGACAGGGGTATAGCAATCAGCCCCAGCATTTT. This translates into CASSDSKVWGQGYSNQPQHF.

The V gene is TRBV4-2, the J gene TRBJ1-2, with D hard to call. In germline, CDR1 is LGHNA, CDR2 YNFKEQ. Trimming stripped 0 bases from V and 1 base from J, with 3 bases between. The CDR3 has 13 residues. The CDR3 DNA reads TGTGCCAGCAGCCAAGAGGGTAACTATGGCTACACCTTC. Amino acids: CASSQEGNYGYTF.

This chain uses TRBV25-1 with TRBJ1-1, with no clear D. V was trimmed by 1 base and J by 0 bases, leaving 3 bases between them. Germline V gene lookup returns CDR1 MGHDK and CDR2 SYGVNS. The CDR3 runs to 13 residues. The DNA for the CDR3 is TGTGCCAGCAGTGAATTGATGAACACTGAAGCTTTCTTT. This gives the protein CASSELMNTEAFF.

This clone was seen a handful of times. V usage is TRBV2 and J usage is TRBJ1-4; no firm D call. Germline CDR1 reads SNHLY; CDR2 reads FYNNEI. V was shortened by 4 bases and J by 1 base, with 10 bases between the two germline ends. There are 15 residues in the CDR3. The CDR3 DNA sequence: TGTGCCAGCAGTGCTAAGTTTGGAACTAATGAAAAACTGTTTTTT. Protein product: CASSAKFGTNEKLFF.

The V and J genes are TRBV2 and TRBJ2-1; 7 nucleotides agree with TRBD1. Germline V gene sequence: CDR1 SNHLY, CDR2 FYNNEI. This CDR3 is 15 amino acids long. V lost 1 base, J lost 2 bases, and 2 bases stayed unmatched. The CDR3 region is CASSEDRGAYNEQFF. CDR3 DNA sequence: TGTGCCAGCAGTGAAGACAGGGGCGCCTACAATGAGCAGTTCTTC.